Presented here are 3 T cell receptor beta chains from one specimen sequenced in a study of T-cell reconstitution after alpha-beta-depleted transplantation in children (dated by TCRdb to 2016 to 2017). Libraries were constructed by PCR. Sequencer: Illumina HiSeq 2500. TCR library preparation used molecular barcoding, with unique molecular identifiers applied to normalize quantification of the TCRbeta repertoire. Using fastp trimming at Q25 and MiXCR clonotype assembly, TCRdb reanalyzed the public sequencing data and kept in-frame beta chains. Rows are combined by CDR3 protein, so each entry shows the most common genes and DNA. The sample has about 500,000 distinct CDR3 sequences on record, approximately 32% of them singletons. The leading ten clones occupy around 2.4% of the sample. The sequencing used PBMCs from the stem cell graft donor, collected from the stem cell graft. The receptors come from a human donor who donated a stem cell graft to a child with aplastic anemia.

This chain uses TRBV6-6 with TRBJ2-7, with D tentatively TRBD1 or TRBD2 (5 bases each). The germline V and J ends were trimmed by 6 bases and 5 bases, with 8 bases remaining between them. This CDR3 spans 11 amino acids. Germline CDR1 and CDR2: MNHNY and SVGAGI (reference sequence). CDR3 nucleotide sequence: TGTGCCAGCAGAGGGGACCACGAGCAGTACTTC. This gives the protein CASRGDHEQYF.

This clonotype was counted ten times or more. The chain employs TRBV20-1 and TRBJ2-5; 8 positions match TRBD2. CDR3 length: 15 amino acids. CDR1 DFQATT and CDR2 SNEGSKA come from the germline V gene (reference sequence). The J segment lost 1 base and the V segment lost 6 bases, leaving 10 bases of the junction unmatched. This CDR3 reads CSAPLAEPIQETQYF. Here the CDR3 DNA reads TGCAGTGCCCCACTAGCGGAGCCCATCCAAGAGACCCAGTACTTC.

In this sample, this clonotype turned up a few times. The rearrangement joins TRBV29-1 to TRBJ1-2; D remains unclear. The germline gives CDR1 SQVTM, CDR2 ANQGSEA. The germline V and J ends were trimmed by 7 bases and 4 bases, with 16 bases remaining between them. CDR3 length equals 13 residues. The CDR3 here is CSGEDLNAYGYTF. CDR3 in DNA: TGCAGCGGGGAGGACCTAAACGCCTATGGCTACACCTTC.